These T cell receptor beta chains were read from a single sample in a study of T-cell reconstitution after alpha-beta-depleted transplantation in children. MiXCR, run by TCRdb on the PCR reads, gives a single entry per CDR3 protein. The repertoire holds about 460,000 distinct CDR3 sequences, with around an eighth as singletons. The specimen was PBMCs from the stem cell graft donor, collected from the stem cell graft. These receptors were collected from a human donor who donated a stem cell graft to a child with combined immunodeficiency. CDR3s include the opening cysteine and the closing phenylalanine or tryptophan. A D gene is named only where the DNA matches it firmly. Rows may omit the clone size; those that give it use once, few, many or a size class.

d_gene	v_gene	abundance	j_gene	CDR3aa	CDR3nt
NA	TRBV12-3/TRBV12-4	many	TRBJ2-7	CASSLYRADRLYEQYF	TGTGCCAGCAGTTTATATAGGGCCGACAGGCTCTACGAGCAGTACTTC
NA	TRBV21-1	many	TRBJ1-2	CASSKAAGQGAGGYTF	TGTGCCAGCAGCAAAGCCGCGGGACAGGGGGCGGGGGGCTACACCTTC
TRBD1	TRBV25-1	NA	TRBJ2-5	CASSETHRGQTQYF	TGTGCCAGCAGTGAAACCCACAGGGGACAGACCCAGTACTTC
NA	TRBV10-3	many	TRBJ2-3	CAIGPGTDTQYF	TGTGCCATCGGGCCGGGCACAGATACGCAGTATTTT
NA	TRBV9	NA	TRBJ2-1	CASSVGGGAHNEQFF	TGTGCCAGCAGCGTAGGGGGGGGGGCCCACAATGAGCAGTTCTTC
NA	TRBV28	NA	TRBJ1-1	CASRGVQGWTEAFF	TGTGCCAGCAGAGGAGTTCAGGGTTGGACTGAAGCTTTCTTT
TRBD2	TRBV27	NA	TRBJ2-1	CASNLGGSGYNEQFF	TGTGCCAGCAACCTGGGAGGGAGCGGGTACAATGAGCAGTTCTTC
NA	TRBV5-1	NA	TRBJ2-5	CASSPSAGNQETQYF	TGCGCCAGCAGCCCCTCCGCGGGCAACCAAGAGACCCAGTACTTC
NA	TRBV28	few	TRBJ2-4	CASSFPGRMMSRAKNIQYF	TGTGCCAGCAGTTTCCCCGGCAGGATGATGAGTCGAGCCAAAAACATTCAGTACTTC
TRBD1	TRBV12-3/TRBV12-4	many	TRBJ2-7	CASSPGTGGYEQYF	TGTGCCAGCAGCCCCGGGACAGGGGGATACGAGCAGTACTTC